The clone carrying this T cell receptor beta chain showed up just a few times. The antigen is unknown. The sample originates from a study of T-cell memory formation after mild COVID-19. Study-wide points: SARS-CoV-2 specificity was not confirmed for second-wave clones peaking on day 37. CD4+ contracting clones lay mainly in CM and EM, CD8+ ones in EMRA.

It was 5'RACE with constant-segment primers that produced the TCR alpha and TCR beta cDNA libraries, which carried sample barcodes and UMIs. TCRdb called the 5' RACE reads again in MiXCR, with one record for every CDR3 protein. Of around 450,000 distinct CDR3 sequences detected, approximately 24% appear once; the ten largest clones hold around 9.5%. CDR1 and CDR2 (germline): SGHRS, YFSETQ. The V gene end was trimmed by 4 bases and the J gene end by 7 bases; junction bases not matched to a gene: 5. CDR3 length: 14 residues. The V call is TRBV5-1, the J call TRBJ2-1, with TRBD1 matching 10 bases. Sequenced sample: PBMCs or a T cell subset sorted from them (not recorded which). The source is an adult woman who had mild COVID-19 (a few samples of this study predate the infection). Cell type and time point are not known. The CDR3 loop reads CASSPGQGKNEQFF. CDR3 nucleotides: TGCGCCAGCAGCCCGGGACAGGGGAAGAATGAGCAGTTCTTC.